This entry describes one T cell receptor beta chain. This entry comes from a study of T cell responses to AZD1222 COVID-19 vaccine. V gave up 4 bases and J gave up 2 bases, with 12 bases separating them. The CDR3 spans 15 residues. The V gene's germline CDR1 is KGHSH and CDR2 LQKENI. Clones were read by immunoSEQ multiplex PCR, and TCRdb kept only the in-frame ones, dropping some. The data hold 92,000 or so clones, with around 91% observed a single time. This specimen consisted of peripheral blood, obtained 28 days after the second AZD1222 dose. This receptor was identified in an adult who received the AZD1222 COVID-19 vaccine. The chain is built from TRBV18 and TRBJ1-5; maybe TRBD1 (6 bases). The CDR3 region is CASSLTGIGNQPQHF. The CDR3 coding sequence is TGTGCCAGCTCACTTACAGGGATTGGCAATCAGCCCCAGCATTTT.